These 27 T cell receptor beta chains were all obtained from the same sample, sequenced in a study of a mutant IDH1 vaccine in newly diagnosed glioma. Indicated time point: baseline, week 1 (first vaccination visit). Treatment given: pre-vaccination baseline after standard-of-care therapy. Method: immunoSEQ multiplex PCR; TCRdb's copy keeps in-frame clones and lacks some. The table records 55,000 to 70,000 clones, 79% of them present only once. The material was PBMCs, obtained from a glioma patient treated with radiotherapy, temozolomide or both. The receptor source for this set is a man aged 45-65 years with glioma.

The chain links TRBV6-1 to TRBJ2-1; D tentatively fits TRBD1 or TRBD2 (6 bases each). Trimming removed 4 bases at V and 0 bases at J, with 13 bases between. Germline V CDR1 and CDR2: MNHNS, SASEGT. The CDR3 is made up of 16 amino acids. CDR3 protein: CASSAGGRSSYNEQFF. CDR3 in DNA: TGTGCCAGCAGTGCCGGGGGCCGTAGCTCCTACAATGAGCAGTTCTTC.

The CDR3: CASSTRQVYEQYF. In DNA form, the CDR3 reads TGTGCCAGCAGCACCCGACAGGTATACGAGCAGTACTTC. This chain uses TRBV13 with TRBJ2-7; maybe TRBD1 (6 bases). The CDR3 length is 13 residues. V lost 5 bases to trimming and J lost 4 bases, with 12 bases between them. Germline V lookup: CDR1 PRHDT, CDR2 FYEKMQ (reference sequence).

V and J are TRBV10-3 and TRBJ2-3; TRBD2 agrees at 9 bases. This CDR3 has 14 residues. CDR1 is ENHRY and CDR2 is SYGVKD in the germline V gene. The junction had 11 bases not matched to a gene; V was cut back by 10 bases and J by 6 bases. Written as DNA, the CDR3 is TGTGCCAACTCTAAGCGGGGGGTACGGGATACGCAGTATTTT. It is translated as CANSKRGVRDTQYF.

On this clone itself: At the DNA level, this CDR3 is encoded by other sequences in the same sample as well. The rearrangement uses TRBV4-3 and TRBJ1-5; D is ambiguous. V was shortened by 0 bases and J by 0 bases, with 6 bases between the two germline ends. The CDR3 runs to 15 residues. Germline V gene lookup returns CDR1 LGHNA and CDR2 YSLEER. The chain's CDR3 is CASSQDANSNQPQHF. Here the CDR3 DNA reads TGCGCCAGCAGCCAAGATGCGAATAGCAATCAGCCCCAGCATTTT.

This chain joins TRBV6-6 and TRBJ2-7; D is perhaps TRBD1 (6 bases). Germline-derived CDR1 and CDR2 are MNHNY and SVGAGI (reference sequence). The CDR3 loop spans 12 amino acids. Trimming took off 6 bases at V and 6 bases at J, with 12 bases between the two ends. For the CDR3, the DNA is TGTGCCAGCAGAGGCCAAGGGGGCGAGCAGTACTTC. This gives the protein CASRGQGGEQYF.

The chain has TRBV19 and TRBJ1-1; no definite D call. Germline loops: CDR1 LNHDA, CDR2 SQIVND (reference sequence). This CDR3 comprises 14 residues. V was shortened by 4 bases and J by 0 bases, with 9 bases between the two germline ends. The CDR3 spells CASSTGLMNTEAFF. The DNA for the CDR3 is TGTGCCAGTAGTACCGGACTGATGAACACTGAAGCTTTCTTT.

The rearrangement links TRBV9 to TRBJ2-1, with D possibly called TRBD1 or TRBD2 (7 bases each). Germline V gene data show CDR1 as SGDLS and CDR2 as YYNGEE. The CDR3 length is 18 residues. The germline V and J ends were trimmed by 5 bases and 6 bases, with 27 bases remaining between them. Written as DNA, the CDR3 is TGTGCCAGCAGTTCTTACTCAGGGGGGGCCAAGATCCCCAATGAGCAGTTCTTC. Its protein is CASSSYSGGAKIPNEQFF.

The chain couples TRBV11-2 to TRBJ2-1; TRBD1 agrees at 8 bases. This CDR3 is 14 amino acids long. V gave up 7 bases and J gave up 7 bases; unmatched junction bases: 9. The germline V gene encodes CDR1 SGHAT and CDR2 FQNNGV. For the CDR3, the DNA is TGTGCCAGCAACATTGGGACAGGCCAAAATGAGCAGTTCTTC. Translated: CASNIGTGQNEQFF.

The chain carries TRBV19 and TRBJ1-1; D is ambiguous. This CDR3 is 16 amino acids long. V was clipped by 5 bases and J by 0 bases, with 16 bases between them. Germline V lookup: CDR1 LNHDA, CDR2 SQIVND (reference sequence). The CDR3, as DNA: TGTGCCAGTAGTCCAGGCCGGGGAGGCCTGAACACTGAAGCTTTCTTT. Translating gives CASSPGRGGLNTEAFF.

The genes are TRBV18 and TRBJ1-2; D is possibly TRBD1 (5 bases). The germline V gene has CDR1 KGHSH and CDR2 LQKENI. The CDR3 runs 14 residues. The V end was cut by 3 bases, the J end by 8 bases, with 16 bases between. DNA for the CDR3: TGTGCCAGCTCACCCCAGGCTTTGGGGGAAGGCTACACCTTC. It is translated as CASSPQALGEGYTF.

This clone was picked up a small number of times. The chain recombines TRBV5-6 with TRBJ2-1, with a tentative D call TRBD2 (5 bases). CDR1 and CDR2 from the germline V gene are SGHDT and YYEEEE. The CDR3 has 15 residues. V lost 0 bases, J lost 4 bases, and 11 bases lay in between. The CDR3: CASSLAVRGYNEQFF. The CDR3 DNA reads as TGTGCCAGCAGCTTGGCCGTCCGAGGGTACAATGAGCAGTTCTTC.

V usage is TRBV4-2 and J usage is TRBJ2-1; weak D call: TRBD2 (6 bases). The CDR3 extends over 16 amino acids. Germline lookup yields CDR1 LGHNA and CDR2 YNFKEQ. Between the trimmed V and J ends, which lost 0 bases and 2 bases, there was a span of 11 bases. This chain's CDR3 is CASSQEGGVTYNEQFF. CDR3 nucleotides: TGTGCCAGCAGCCAAGAAGGAGGGGTTACCTACAATGAGCAGTTCTTC.

The rearrangement joins TRBV6-6 to TRBJ1-2; D uncertain. Trimming took 2 bases from V and 6 from J, leaving 13 bases between them. The germline gives CDR1 MNHNY, CDR2 SVGAGI (reference sequence). There are 14 residues in the CDR3. Here the CDR3 DNA reads TGTGCCAGCAGTTACCTTATTTTTCAGGATGGCTACACCTTC. Protein product: CASSYLIFQDGYTF.

The V and J genes are TRBV4-1 and TRBJ2-7; 7 bases match TRBD2. The CDR3 extends over 17 amino acids. Germline CDR1 is MGHRA and CDR2 is YSYEKL. J gave up 2 bases and V 4 bases, and 14 bases lay outside the gene matches. CDR3 in DNA: TGCGCCAGCAGCCCCCTCTGGGCTAGCGGCAAAACCTACGAGCAGTACTTC. Translated, it gives CASSPLWASGKTYEQYF.

This chain connects TRBV6-1 to TRBJ1-6; 10 positions match TRBD1. The CDR3 length is 17 residues. Per germline, CDR1 MNHNS and CDR2 SASEGT. V shed 0 bases, J shed 6 bases, and the junction held 5 bases outside the gene matches. The CDR3 region has the DNA TGTGCCAGCAGTGAAGCGCTTCGGGACAGGGGTAATTCACCCCTCCACTTT. Amino acid sequence: CASSEALRDRGNSPLHF.

The CDR3 here is CASSPLTGGHDEQYF. The CDR3 DNA reads as TGCGCCAGCAGCCCTCTGACAGGGGGTCACGACGAGCAGTACTTC. J is TRBJ2-7 and V is TRBV4-1; TRBD1 matches 9 bases. The CDR3 extends over 15 amino acids. V was pared by 4 bases and J by 5 bases, with 9 bases of the junction left unmatched. Germline V CDR1 and CDR2: MGHRA, YSYEKL.

The chain has TRBV7-2 and TRBJ2-3; 8 nucleotides line up with TRBD1. Trimming cost V 5 bases and J 5 bases; bases outside gene matches: 6. The germline V gene has CDR1 SGHTA and CDR2 FQGNSA. The CDR3 runs to 14 residues. This CDR3 reads CASSRSRGRDTQYF. The CDR3 nucleotides are TGTGCCAGCAGCCGAAGCAGGGGGCGAGATACGCAGTATTTT.

V is TRBV27 and J is TRBJ1-1, with 7 bases identical to TRBD1. Trimming took 5 bases from V and 0 from J; bases not matched to a gene: 6. Looked up from germline, CDR1 is MNHEY and CDR2 is SMNVEV (reference sequence). The CDR3 is 15 residues long. The CDR3 DNA reads TGTGCCAGCAGTCCCGGGACAGTAATGAACACTGAAGCTTTCTTT. Amino acids: CASSPGTVMNTEAFF.

This chain links TRBV5-1 with TRBJ1-4; TRBD1 matches at 7 bases. V gave up 1 base and J gave up 3 bases; unmatched junction bases: 3. The CDR3 has 15 amino acids. CDR1 SGHRS and CDR2 YFSETQ come from the germline V gene. The CDR3 here is CASSLQGGSNEKLFF. CDR3 nucleotide sequence: TGCGCCAGCAGCTTGCAGGGGGGATCTAATGAAAAACTGTTTTTT.

This clone was observed a single time. The CDR3 DNA is TGTGCCAGCAGCTTGGCGGCAGGGGTCATGAACACTGAAGCTTTCTTT. As protein: CASSLAAGVMNTEAFF. V gene TRBV5-4 combines with J gene TRBJ1-1, with D tentatively TRBD1 (6 bases). Germline V CDR1 and CDR2: SGHNT, YYREEE (reference sequence). Trimming stripped 0 bases from V and 0 bases from J, with 12 bases between. This CDR3 spans 16 amino acids.

This chain joins TRBV9 and TRBJ2-7; 7 bases map to TRBD1. J lost 1 base, V lost 4 bases, and 8 bases had no gene match. CDR1 SGDLS and CDR2 YYNGEE come from the germline V gene. The CDR3 totals 15 residues. DNA for the CDR3: TGTGCCAGCAGCATCCGACCGGGACAGTCCTACGAGCAGTACTTC. Protein sequence: CASSIRPGQSYEQYF.

The DNA of the CDR3 is TGTGCCAGCAGTTACTCGGAGGGGTCCGCGCGGGGCTACACCTTC. This translates into CASSYSEGSARGYTF. The chain carries TRBV6-5 and TRBJ1-2; the D gene is possibly TRBD1 (5 bases). CDR3 length equals 15 residues. V lost 0 bases and J lost 8, with 16 bases in between. Looked up from germline, CDR1 is MNHEY and CDR2 is SVGAGI.

This chain uses TRBV29-1 with TRBJ1-2; D uncertain. Germline lookup yields CDR1 SQVTM and CDR2 ANQGSEA. The length of the CDR3 is 11 residues. The V and J ends lost 3 bases and 2 bases respectively, with 4 bases between them. In DNA form, the CDR3 reads TGCAGCGTTGATTACAACTATGGCTACACCTTC. Amino acid sequence: CSVDYNYGYTF.

This chain joins TRBV2 and TRBJ2-3, with D uncertain. Germline CDR1 and CDR2: SNHLY and FYNNEI. This CDR3 has 11 amino acids. The V end was cut by 8 bases, the J end by 5 bases, with 8 bases between. Here the CDR3 reads CASSTEDTQYF. As DNA, the CDR3 is TGTGCCAGCTCCACGGAAGATACGCAGTATTTT.

The rearrangement joins TRBV2 to TRBJ2-5; the D gene is possibly TRBD1 (6 bases). The CDR3 totals 15 residues. Trimming stripped 3 bases from V and 5 bases from J, with 16 bases between. Germline V gene sequence: CDR1 SNHLY, CDR2 FYNNEI. This CDR3 reads CASSEGDRGGETQYF. The DNA for the CDR3 is TGTGCCAGCAGTGAGGGGGACCGAGGGGGTGAGACCCAGTACTTC.

This rearrangement joins TRBV6-1 to TRBJ1-2; D unclear. V dropped 1 base and J dropped 7 bases, with 7 bases sitting between them. The CDR3 is made up of 12 amino acids. The germline CDR1 and CDR2 sequences are MNHNS and SASEGT. Here the CDR3 DNA reads TGTGCCAGCAGTGAAGGGTCCTTTGGCTACACCTTC. Its translation is CASSEGSFGYTF.

V gene TRBV5-5 combines with J gene TRBJ2-7; TRBD2 is a possible D gene (5 bases). CDR3 length: 15 amino acids. Trimming took 5 bases from V and 3 from J, leaving 18 bases between them. Germline-derived CDR1 and CDR2 are SGHKS and YYEKEE (reference sequence). The CDR3 DNA is TGTGCCAGCAGTCCCTCCTGGGGAGCCTTCTACGAGCAGTACTTC. It specifies CASSPSWGAFYEQYF.